Sequencing of this TCR beta chain was carried out in a study of PD-1 blockade in mismatch repair-deficient tumors. Study information: Patients had eleven to twelve mismatch repair-deficient cancer types, all previously treated and progressing.

With regard to this clone: What it recognizes is unknown.

Whole-study findings and limits: Tumor-resident clones, often absent from pretreatment blood, expanded after pembrolizumab and then contracted.

The CDR3 is 14 residues long. From germline, CDR1 is ENHRY and CDR2 SYGVKD. The V end was cut by 2 bases, the J end by 2 bases, with 8 bases between. Profiling relied on immunoSEQ multiplex PCR, and the TCRdb table lists in-frame clones only, not all of them. This table holds about 63,000 clones, approximately 88% found once. The clonotype originates from an adult with mismatch repair-deficient cancer. The rearrangement uses TRBV10-3 and TRBJ2-3, with D unclear. This specimen consisted of peripheral blood, obtained 52 weeks after starting pembrolizumab. The CDR3 DNA sequence: TGTGCCATCAGTGAGAGTAGAGTCACAGATACGCAGTATTTT. This translates into CAISESRVTDTQYF.